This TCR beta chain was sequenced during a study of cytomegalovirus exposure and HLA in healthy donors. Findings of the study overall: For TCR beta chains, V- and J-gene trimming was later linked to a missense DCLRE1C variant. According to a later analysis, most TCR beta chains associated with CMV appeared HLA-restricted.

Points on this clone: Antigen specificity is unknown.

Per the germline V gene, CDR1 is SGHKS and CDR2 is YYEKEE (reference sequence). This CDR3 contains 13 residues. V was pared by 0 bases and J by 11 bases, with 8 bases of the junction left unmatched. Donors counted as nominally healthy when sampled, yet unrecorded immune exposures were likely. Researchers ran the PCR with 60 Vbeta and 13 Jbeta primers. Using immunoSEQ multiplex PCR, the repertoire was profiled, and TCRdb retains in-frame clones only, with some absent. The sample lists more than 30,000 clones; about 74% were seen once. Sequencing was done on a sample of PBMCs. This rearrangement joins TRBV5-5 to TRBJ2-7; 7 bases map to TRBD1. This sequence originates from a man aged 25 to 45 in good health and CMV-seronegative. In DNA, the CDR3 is TGTGCCAGCAGCTTGGCCATGAGGGGGCGGGAGTACTTC. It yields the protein CASSLAMRGREYF.